This T cell receptor beta chain was identified during a study of T cells after yellow fever vaccination. For this clonotype: Its antigen is not known.

TCR cDNA, made by 5'RACE template switching, carried an added universal primer site and UMIs. TCRdb analysed the 5' RACE reads with MiXCR anew, one entry per CDR3 protein. The data contain about 170,000 distinct CDR3 sequences, approximately 10% of them singletons. Study-wide points: The presence of abundant clonotypes contaminating from the bulk population was possible in FACS-sorted repertoires.

The CDR3 sequence is 17 residues long. Per germline, CDR1 MNHNS and CDR2 SASEGT. After removal of 1 base from V and 2 bases from J, the junction contained 6 bases not matched to a gene. V is TRBV6-1 and J is TRBJ2-5; 11 bases match TRBD2. The sample in question was CD8+ T cells sorted from PBMCs, obtained 15 days after the yellow fever booster vaccination. This TCR came from a man in his late teens or twenties who received the YFV17D yellow fever vaccine. CDR3 loop: CASSEGTLAGGQETQYF. As DNA, the CDR3 is TGTGCCAGCAGTGAAGGGACCTTAGCGGGGGGGCAAGAGACCCAGTACTTC.